This TCR beta chain stems from a study of naive and memory T cell subsets. Study-wide points: Naive and memory subsets had different power law exponents for TCR abundance. No ground truth validated the naive and memory repertoire findings.

The sample holds many counts of this clonotype. The antigen is unknown. Two oligonucleotides, mixed equimolar, formed the beta constant-region primer covering TRBC1 and TRBC2. Nested alpha and beta constant-region primers with the SP2 primer drove four PCR rounds on ligated cDNA. Ligation attached a single-stranded oligonucleotide with a 12-nucleotide UMI and the SP2 primer to the cDNA 3' end. TCRdb re-analysed the UMI-ligation and nested PCR reads in MiXCR, keeping a single row per CDR3 protein. The repertoire holds several thousand distinct CDR3 sequences, 5.2% seen once, with more than 25% in the top ten. Input material: effector memory CD8+ T cells from blood. The subset was: effector memory, CD45RA- CD27-. This receptor was identified in a human donor in good health.

The CDR3 sequence is CASSVGQGGYNEQFF. CDR3 coding DNA: TGTGCCAGCAGTGTAGGACAGGGTGGCTACAATGAGCAGTTCTTC. V usage is TRBV6-1 and J usage is TRBJ2-1; 8 bases align to TRBD1. V gave up 4 bases and J gave up 3 bases; unmatched junction bases: 5. There are 15 residues in the CDR3. The germline V gene has CDR1 MNHNS and CDR2 SASEGT.